This T cell receptor (beta chain) was identified in a study of T-cell reconstitution after alpha-beta-depleted transplantation in children. This clonotype was observed many times. The antigen is unknown. Preparation of the TCRbeta library involved a method that used unique molecular identifiers. MiXCR, run by TCRdb on the PCR reads, gives a single entry per CDR3 protein. The sample carries roughly 200,000 distinct CDR3 sequences, about 7% recorded once. From germline, CDR1 is DFQATT and CDR2 SNEGSKA (reference sequence). The CDR3 is 15 residues long. Between the trimmed V and J ends, which lost 6 bases and 1 base, there was a span of 15 bases. Study observations and caveats: T cells produced anew were the main source of T-cell counts and diversity one year after transplant. Two months or so post-transplant, alpha-beta T cells reportedly derived from several hundred expanded graft clones.

The material sequenced was PBMCs, taken before TCRalphabeta/CD19-depleted stem cell transplant. The clonotype comes from a boy aged 2 to 10 with acute lymphoblastic leukemia, due to receive a stem cell transplant. The genes are TRBV20-1 and TRBJ2-2; D is perhaps TRBD1 (5 bases). DNA of the CDR3: TGCAGTGCCCCGACCTGGACAAAGAACACCGGGGAGCTGTTTTTT. Amino acids: CSAPTWTKNTGELFF.